This T cell receptor (beta chain) derives from a study of blood T cell repertoires in COVID-19. Overall study context: COVID-19 samples from acute and convalescent phases originated in the United States, Italy and Spain. In each case, the material was cDNA or gDNA derived from T cells, B-cell-depleted T cells, or PBMCs.

In this sample, this clone turned up once. Trimming stripped 2 bases from V and 2 bases from J, with 7 bases between. The CDR3 spans 13 residues. Germline V gene data show CDR1 as KGHSH and CDR2 as LQKENI. Original processing notes: From reference gene primer amplification, estimates of nucleated cell counts were derived. Libraries were prepared by immunoSEQ multiplex PCR; TCRdb keeps only in-frame clonotypes and omits some of them. V and J calls and clone size are copied from that table; D and trimming were computed from the DNA. Of tens of thousands of clones listed, 87% are singletons. The receptor comes from a man between 45 and 60 years old with active or convalescent COVID-19. Specimen: peripheral blood. V gene TRBV18 combines with J gene TRBJ2-7; a possible D gene is TRBD2 (5 bases). CDR3: CASSPGSTYEQYF. The CDR3 nucleotides are TGTGCCAGCTCACCAGGGAGTACCTACGAGCAGTACTTC.